Listed here are 2 T cell receptor beta chains from one sample, sequenced in a study of CXCR3-negative and CXCR3-positive naive CD8 T cells. Findings of the study overall: The TRB CDR3s that CXCR3-positive naive cells carried were more hydrophobic than those of CXCR3-negative naive cells.

Their antigen targets remain unknown. All TRB cDNA libraries came from 5' RACE performed with UMI labels. TCRdb reprocessed the 5' RACE reads and stores each CDR3 protein as one record, lacking DNA. The specimen's table records 4,500 to 6,500 distinct CDR3 sequences. Material: naive CXCR3+ CD8+ T cells from blood. Subset of the sample: CD45RO-CCR7+CD27+CD95- naive CD8+ T cells expressing CXCR3 (TNR3+). The receptor set was obtained from a human donor in good health. Some clones in this sample may be carry-over from other donors' samples.

This clonotype is deemed medium-sized (0.01 to 0.1%) by its frequency. The J gene is TRBJ2-7, the V gene TRBV7-9; without DNA, the TCRdb call of TRBD1 cannot be checked. Germline-derived CDR1 and CDR2 are SEHNR and FQNEAQ (reference sequence). The CDR3 totals 15 residues. The CDR3 reads CASSLLTGLVYEQYF.

By frequency, this clonotype is medium-sized. The chain has TRBV29-1 and TRBJ2-7; the TCRdb D gene call, TRBD1, has no DNA to confirm it. Germline CDR1 is SQVTM and CDR2 is ANQGSEA. CDR3 length: 13 amino acids. CDR3 protein: CSVEWGAGYEQYF.